These 17 T cell receptor beta chains were sequenced from one sample in a study of blood T cell repertoires in COVID-19. The data were produced by immunoSEQ multiplex PCR, yet TCRdb's version contains in-frame clones alone and is incomplete. The sample shows some 500,000 clones, more than 75% of them seen only once. The sequenced sample was PBMCs or T cells enriched from blood (not recorded which). The receptors derive from a middle-aged woman who had recovered from COVID-19.

The gene calls are TRBV7-8 and TRBJ1-1; possibly TRBD1 for D (6 bases). Germline loops: CDR1 SGHVS, CDR2 FQNEAQ. The CDR3 loop spans 15 amino acids. Trimming left V 5 bases short and J 0 bases short, with 13 bases between. The CDR3 here is CASSLGGAMNTEAFF. In DNA form, the CDR3 reads TGTGCCAGCAGCCTGGGGGGGGCCATGAACACTGAAGCTTTCTTT.

V usage is TRBV7-2 and J usage is TRBJ1-1; possibly TRBD1 for D (5 bases). The CDR3 has 13 residues. The germline V gene has CDR1 SGHTA and CDR2 FQGNSA. Trimming left V 0 bases short and J 10 bases short, with 12 bases between. CDR3 region: CASSLALVGGAFF. In nucleotides, the CDR3 is TGTGCCAGCAGCTTAGCGCTGGTGGGGGGAGCTTTCTTT.

This clone was recorded a few times. The chain recombines TRBV3-1 (or the pseudogene TRBV3-2) with TRBJ1-2; TRBD1 matches at 9 bases. Losses at the gene ends were 8 bases for V and 6 bases for J; bases not matched to a gene: 7. The CDR3 covers 13 residues. The germline CDR1 and CDR2 sequences are LGHDT and YNNKEL (reference sequence). CDR3 residues: CASGQTGGNGYTF. For the CDR3, the DNA is TGTGCCAGCGGACAGACAGGGGGTAATGGCTACACCTTC.

The chain joins TRBV4-3 to TRBJ1-2; 7 nucleotides align to TRBD1. The V and J ends lost 0 bases and 2 bases, in that order; junction bases with no gene match: 3. The CDR3 has 15 amino acids. Germline-derived CDR1 and CDR2 are LGHNA and YSLEER. The CDR3 loop reads CASSQEPGGNYGYTF. In nucleotides, the CDR3 is TGCGCCAGCAGCCAAGAGCCAGGGGGGAACTATGGCTACACCTTC.

The chain uses TRBV7-2 and TRBJ1-1; D call uncertain. The CDR3 spans 13 residues. V lost 4 bases, J lost 2 bases, and 8 bases lay in between. Germline V gene lookup returns CDR1 SGHTA and CDR2 FQGNSA. The CDR3 is CASSSQPNTEAFF. The CDR3 region has the DNA TGTGCCAGCAGCTCACAACCTAACACTGAAGCTTTCTTT.

The rearrangement links TRBV5-4 to TRBJ1-1; 7 positions agree with TRBD1. This CDR3 has 14 residues. CDR1 is SGHNT, CDR2 YYREEE, per germline (reference sequence). The V segment lost 4 bases and the J segment 3 bases; nucleotides outside the gene matches: 6. In DNA, the CDR3 is TGTGCCAGCAGCGATAGACAGGGATACACTGAAGCTTTCTTT. Its translation is CASSDRQGYTEAFF.

Only one count was recorded for this clone. The chain links TRBV30 to TRBJ1-5, with a possible D match to TRBD1 (6 bases). The germline V and J ends were trimmed by 1 base and 2 bases, with 9 bases remaining between them. The CDR3 has 14 amino acids. Germline CDR1 and CDR2: GTSNPN and SVGIG (reference sequence). The CDR3 region is CAWSAYRGNQPQHF. The DNA for the CDR3 is TGTGCCTGGAGTGCCTACAGGGGCAATCAGCCCCAGCATTTT.

J is TRBJ2-1 and V is TRBV5-1; 7 nucleotides match TRBD1. The CDR3 has 14 residues. J lost 4 bases, V lost 3 bases, and 4 bases had no gene match. Germline V gene sequence: CDR1 SGHRS, CDR2 YFSETQ. Here the CDR3 DNA reads TGCGCCAGCAGCTCGGGACAGACGTACAATGAGCAGTTCTTC. Amino acids: CASSSGQTYNEQFF. Using reference TRBV5-1 and TRBJ2-1 for the parts outside the CDR3, the full variable domain is KAGVTQTPRYLIKTRGQQVTLSCSPISGHRSVSWYQQTPGQGLQFLFEYFSETQRNKGNFPGRFSGRQFSNSRSEMNVSTLELGDSALYLCASSSGQTYNEQFFGPGTRLTVL.

The chain combines TRBV18 with TRBJ2-5; TRBD1 matches at 8 bases. V gave up 3 bases and J gave up 2 bases; unmatched junction bases: 2. This CDR3 is 14 amino acids long. Germline V gene sequence: CDR1 KGHSH, CDR2 LQKENI. The CDR3 sequence is CASSPGQAQETQYF. In nucleotides, the CDR3 is TGTGCCAGCTCACCGGGACAGGCGCAAGAGACCCAGTACTTC. Based on the CDR3 plus reference TRBV18 and TRBJ2-5, the full variable domain is NAGVMQNPRHLVRRRGQEARLRCSPMKGHSHVYWYRQLPEEGLKFMVYLQKENIIDESGMPKERFSAEFPKEGPSILRIQQVVRGDSAAYFCASSPGQAQETQYFGPGTRLLVL.

This chain links TRBV27 with TRBJ2-1, with a weak D call TRBD2 (5 bases). CDR3 length: 16 amino acids. Deletions cut 4 bases from V and 2 bases from J, with 15 bases between. The germline V gene has CDR1 MNHEY and CDR2 SMNVEV (reference sequence). CDR3 sequence reads: CASSSRTVLAYNEQFF. The CDR3 DNA sequence: TGTGCCAGCAGTTCTCGGACTGTGTTGGCCTACAATGAGCAGTTCTTC.

The chain is built from TRBV12-3 or TRBV12-4 and TRBJ1-2, with D unresolved. The V end lost 6 bases, the J end lost 4 bases, and 9 bases lay between the germline ends. The CDR3 extends over 12 amino acids. The CDR3 coding sequence is TGTGCCAGCAGAGAGGGTAGCTATGGCTACACCTTC. Translated: CASREGSYGYTF.

The chain has TRBV11-3 and TRBJ2-7; 9 bases are a match to TRBD2. V dropped 5 bases and J dropped 4; count of bases not matched to a gene: 6. The CDR3 covers 14 residues. Germline V CDR1 and CDR2: SGHNT, YENEEA. The DNA for the CDR3 is TGTGCCAGCAGCGCCTATAGCGGGAGTTACGAGCAGTACTTC. Encoded protein: CASSAYSGSYEQYF.

This clone was picked up many times. V is TRBV11-3 and J is TRBJ1-3; D is uncertain. Per germline, CDR1 SGHNT and CDR2 YENEEA. This CDR3 contains 16 residues. The V end was cut by 0 bases, the J end by 1 base, with 10 bases between. CDR3 protein: CASSLELTGSGNTIYF. CDR3 DNA: TGTGCCAGCAGCTTAGAATTGACGGGATCTGGAAACACCATATATTTT.

Comments on this clone: An end of the junction does not agree with germline; a read error may underlie this. The CDR3: CASSQDPGLGYQQYF. Written as DNA, the CDR3 is TGTGCCAGCAGCCAAGACCCGGGACTTGGCTACCAGCAGTACTTC. This sequence joins TRBV4-2 and TRBJ2-7, with a tentative D call TRBD2 (6 bases). The CDR3 contains 15 residues. Germline V gene data show CDR1 as LGHNA and CDR2 as YNFKEQ.

This clone was counted a single time. The CDR3 sequence: CASSLGQGVLKNTEAFF. The CDR3, as DNA: TGTGCCAGCAGCTTGGGACAGGGAGTACTAAAAAACACTGAAGCTTTCTTT. V is TRBV5-5 and J is TRBJ1-1; 7 bases fit TRBD1. V lost 0 bases and J lost 2; bases outside the gene matches: 10. The CDR3 is 17 amino acids. The germline CDR1 and CDR2 sequences are SGHKS and YYEKEE (reference sequence).

A note on this clone: The sample contains more than one DNA sequence encoding this CDR3. This chain connects TRBV6-5 to TRBJ2-1; 7 bases agree with TRBD2. V dropped 6 bases and J dropped 5; count of bases not matched to a gene: 7. Germline V gives CDR1 MNHEY, CDR2 SVGAGI. The CDR3 consists of 14 residues. The CDR3 loop is CASRRLAANNEQFF. CDR3 DNA sequence: TGTGCCAGCAGAAGGCTAGCGGCCAACAATGAGCAGTTCTTC.

The V and J genes are TRBV10-3 and TRBJ1-4, with a tentative D call TRBD1 (5 bases). CDR3 length: 15 amino acids. The ends were cut back, 4 bases at V and 4 bases at J, with 13 bases in the middle. In germline, CDR1 is ENHRY, CDR2 SYGVKD. CDR3 sequence reads: CAISGVQGFNEKLFF. Written as DNA, the CDR3 is TGTGCCATCAGTGGCGTCCAGGGATTTAATGAAAAACTGTTTTTT.